The 18 T cell receptor beta chains below come from one sample, sequenced in a study of CD8 T cells in cerebrospinal fluid in Alzheimer's disease. TCRdb reanalyzed the 10x single-cell sequencing reads, giving one entry per CDR3 protein sequence and no DNA. The sample data list about 1,200 distinct CDR3 sequences. Sequenced input: cerebrospinal fluid. The receptors shown here come from a human donor with Alzheimer's disease.

According to its frequency, this clonotype is medium-sized. The J gene is TRBJ1-1, the V gene TRBV11-2. The CDR3 spans 11 residues. From germline, CDR1 is SGHAT and CDR2 FQNNGV. CDR3 loop: CASSFDSWAFF.

By frequency, this clonotype is medium-sized. V gene TRBV4-1 combines with J gene TRBJ2-4. The germline CDR1 and CDR2 sequences are MGHRA and YSYEKL. CDR3 size: 14 residues. The CDR3 loop is CASSPNLAKNIQYF.

This clonotype is classed as medium-sized by frequency. The CDR3: CASSPPGQGRTGELFF. V and J are TRBV6-6 and TRBJ2-2; TCRdb gives TRBD1 as the D gene, but with no DNA this cannot be confirmed. The germline gives CDR1 MNHNY, CDR2 SVGAGI (reference sequence). The CDR3 loop spans 16 amino acids.

This CDR3 is CAISESLSQPQHF. The rearrangement uses TRBV10-3 and TRBJ1-5. Germline lookup yields CDR1 ENHRY and CDR2 SYGVKD. CDR3 length: 13 residues.

This clonotype is called large (0.1 to 1%) based on its frequency. The chain joins TRBV5-1 to TRBJ1-1. The germline V gene encodes CDR1 SGHRS and CDR2 YFSETQ. This CDR3 has 13 residues. The CDR3 is CASSLDPNTEAFF.

This clonotype is deemed medium-sized by its frequency. V is TRBV7-3 and J is TRBJ2-5; with no DNA, the TCRdb D assignment of TRBD1 cannot be verified. The CDR3 is 14 amino acids. The V gene's germline CDR1 is SGHTA and CDR2 FQGTGA. The CDR3 is CASSPGTGTGTQYF.

By frequency, this clonotype is medium-sized. The rearrangement joins TRBV7-2 to TRBJ1-4; TCRdb's assignment of TRBD1 cannot be checked, as there is no DNA. Germline CDR1 and CDR2: SGHTA and FQGNSA. The CDR3 runs to 15 residues. The CDR3 loop reads CASSLGGYSNEKLFF.

This clonotype is medium-sized by frequency. The chain joins TRBV28 to TRBJ1-6; the TRBD1 assignment by TCRdb is unverifiable without DNA. Germline loops: CDR1 MDHEN, CDR2 SYDVKM. The CDR3 is made up of 14 amino acids. This CDR3 reads CAIYSGADNSPLHF.

The chain has TRBV20-1 and TRBJ2-7; absent DNA, TCRdb's TRBD1 call cannot be checked. Per germline, CDR1 DFQATT and CDR2 SNEGSKA (reference sequence). This CDR3 is 17 amino acids long. The CDR3 sequence is CSASRITGGQGHYEQYF.

This clonotype is classed as medium-sized by frequency. The chain joins TRBV28 to TRBJ1-5; TCRdb gives TRBD1 as the D gene, but with no DNA this cannot be confirmed. Germline CDR1 is MDHEN and CDR2 is SYDVKM. CDR3 length: 13 residues. This CDR3 reads CASEWASDQPQHF.

This clonotype is identified as medium-sized from frequency. V usage is TRBV5-4 and J usage is TRBJ2-7; checking the TCRdb D call of TRBD1 is not possible without DNA. Germline CDR1 reads SGHNT; CDR2 reads YYREEE (reference sequence). This CDR3 comprises 14 residues. This CDR3 reads CASSSPGRGYEQYF.

This clonotype shows up as large (0.1 to 1%) by frequency. The chain carries TRBV7-3 and TRBJ2-5. The CDR3 has 13 amino acids. CDR1 SGHTA and CDR2 FQGTGA come from the germline V gene. The CDR3 region is CASSLSVGETQYF.

This clonotype is classed as medium-sized by frequency. The chain links TRBV21-1 to TRBJ2-1; there is no DNA to check the TCRdb D call of TRBD2. TRBV21-1 is classified as a pseudogene. The CDR3 runs to 18 residues. The CDR3 region is CASSKALTSGRACNEQFF.

Frequency places this clonotype as medium-sized. The rearrangement uses TRBV19 and TRBJ2-2; TCRdb's D call of TRBD2 is untestable without DNA. CDR3 length equals 15 residues. The germline CDR1 and CDR2 sequences are LNHDA and SQIVND (reference sequence). The CDR3 spells CASSPREVGTGELFF. The whole variable domain, remainder taken from reference TRBV19 and TRBJ2-2, is DGGITQSPKYLFRKEGQNVTLSCEQNLNHDAMYWYRQDPGQGLRLIYYSQIVNDFQKGDIAEGYSVSREKKESFPLTVTSAQKNPTAFYLCASSPREVGTGELFFGEGSRLTVL.

By frequency, this clonotype is medium-sized (0.01 to 0.1%). J is TRBJ1-5 and V is TRBV19. This CDR3 has 17 amino acids. Germline V gene lookup returns CDR1 LNHDA and CDR2 SQIVND (reference sequence). This CDR3 is CASSIGRGSQGNQPQHF.

This clonotype ranks as medium-sized in terms of frequency. The chain's CDR3 is CASSSSTGGETQYF. The chain is built from TRBV27 and TRBJ2-5; the D call from TCRdb, TRBD1, cannot be confirmed without DNA. The CDR3 runs to 14 residues. From germline, CDR1 is MNHEY and CDR2 SMNVEV (reference sequence).

By frequency, this clonotype registers medium-sized. This sequence joins TRBV6-5 and TRBJ2-3; as DNA is missing, the TRBD1 call by TCRdb cannot be tested. The CDR3 runs to 17 residues. Germline V gives CDR1 MNHEY, CDR2 SVGAGI. This CDR3 reads CASSYSAPLLGADTQYF.

Frequency places this clonotype as medium-sized. The chain carries TRBV2 and TRBJ1-5; as DNA is missing, the TRBD1 call by TCRdb cannot be tested. Germline CDR1 is SNHLY and CDR2 is FYNNEI. CDR3 length equals 15 residues. CDR3 protein: CASSRAGGESQPQHF.